These 13 T cell receptor beta chains were all obtained from the same sample, sequenced in a study of blood T cell repertoires in COVID-19. Produced via immunoSEQ multiplex PCR; TCRdb's table is partial and in-frame only. The sample lists 90,000 to 150,000 clones, more than 70% occurring once. Source material: peripheral blood. The receptor set was obtained from a man in his 60s with acute or convalescent COVID-19.

The chain is built from TRBV5-1 and TRBJ2-2, with 8 bases that match TRBD1. The junction had 0 bases not matched to a gene; V was cut back by 2 bases and J by 3 bases. The CDR3 is made up of 14 amino acids. The germline gives CDR1 SGHRS, CDR2 YFSETQ. CDR3 nucleotide sequence: TGCGCCAGCAGCTTACAGGGGGACACCGGGGAGCTGTTTTTT. Protein product: CASSLQGDTGELFF.

This clone has more than one count but fewer than ten. V usage is TRBV28 and J usage is TRBJ1-6, with D perhaps TRBD1 (6 bases). CDR3 size: 15 residues. V was pared by 11 bases and J by 0 bases, with 14 bases between. Germline-derived CDR1 and CDR2 are MDHEN and SYDVKM. The CDR3 spells CAADRRNSYNSPLHF. CDR3 bases: TGTGCCGCAGACAGGAGGAACTCCTATAATTCACCCCTCCACTTT.

The chain employs TRBV9 and TRBJ2-2, with a possible D match to TRBD1 (6 bases). This CDR3 has 16 amino acids. The V gene's germline CDR1 is SGDLS and CDR2 YYNGEE. V gave up 4 bases and J gave up 5 bases, with 18 bases separating them. The CDR3 is CASSPTQGVSTGELFF. The CDR3 coding sequence is TGTGCCAGCAGCCCGACACAGGGAGTCTCGACCGGGGAGCTGTTTTTT.

The chain is built from TRBV28 and TRBJ1-2, with 7 bases fitting TRBD1. From germline, CDR1 is MDHEN and CDR2 SYDVKM. V trimming: 6 bases; J trimming: 7 bases; junction bases outside the gene matches: 8. The length of the CDR3 is 13 residues. The CDR3 sequence: CASRKGTAGGYTF. CDR3 sequence (DNA): TGTGCCAGCAGAAAAGGGACAGCGGGTGGCTACACCTTC.

This clone appeared once. V gene TRBV3-1 (or the pseudogene TRBV3-2) combines with J gene TRBJ2-7; the match to TRBD1 covers 7 bases. Germline CDR1 and CDR2: LGHDT and YNNKEL (reference sequence). After removal of 2 bases from V and 7 bases from J, the junction contained 8 bases not matched to a gene. The CDR3 contains 14 residues. The CDR3: CASSQSGTEREQYF. CDR3 nucleotides: TGTGCCAGCAGCCAATCTGGGACAGAGAGGGAGCAGTACTTC.

V and J are TRBV7-2 and TRBJ2-7, with a tentative D call TRBD2 (7 bases). This CDR3 has 17 residues. Trimming stripped 6 bases from V and 2 bases from J, with 23 bases between. Germline assignment: CDR1 SGHTA and CDR2 FQGNSA. The CDR3 loop is CASSFPLGEGHPYEQYF. CDR3 in DNA: TGTGCCAGCAGTTTCCCCCTCGGGGAGGGACACCCCTACGAGCAGTACTTC.

In its sample, this clone was seen once. CDR3 DNA sequence: TGTGCCAGCAGTTTGGGACTAGCGGGAGAGCTAGCCAAAAACATTCAGTACTTC. Encoded protein: CASSLGLAGELAKNIQYF. The chain links TRBV6-4 to TRBJ2-4; 14 bases map to TRBD2. The CDR3 contains 18 residues. The trim removed 5 bases at V and 0 bases at J, leaving 6 bases unmatched. Per germline, CDR1 MRHNA and CDR2 SNTAGT.

This chain connects TRBV6-5 to TRBJ1-2; D call uncertain. V gave up 5 bases and J gave up 2 bases, with 6 bases separating them. The CDR3 spans 12 residues. CDR1 and CDR2 from the germline V gene are MNHEY and SVGAGI. The CDR3 sequence is CASSTGNYGYTF. DNA for the CDR3: TGTGCCAGCAGTACGGGGAACTATGGCTACACCTTC.

The chain joins TRBV5-1 to TRBJ1-1, with TRBD1 matching 7 bases. The V segment lost 4 bases and the J segment 5 bases; nucleotides outside the gene matches: 11. CDR3 length: 15 amino acids. Germline-derived CDR1 and CDR2 are SGHRS and YFSETQ. CDR3 loop: CASSRQTGAGTEAFF. Here the CDR3 DNA reads TGCGCCAGCAGCCGTCAAACAGGGGCGGGAACTGAAGCTTTCTTT.

This sequence joins TRBV28 and TRBJ1-5, with no clear D. The V end lost 2 bases, the J end lost 6 bases, and 17 bases lay between the germline ends. The germline CDR1 and CDR2 sequences are MDHEN and SYDVKM. CDR3 length: 16 residues. CDR3 DNA sequence: TGTGCCAGCAGTTTAGCCATTCCGGGTGCGGGTCAGCCCCAGCATTTT. It specifies CASSLAIPGAGQPQHF.

This clone was seen a single time. V is TRBV12-3 or TRBV12-4 and J is TRBJ2-3, with D unresolved. Trimming removed 6 bases at V and 1 base at J, with 8 bases between. The CDR3 extends over 13 amino acids. DNA for the CDR3: TGTGCCAGCAGCCTGTCGGGCACAGATACGCAGTATTTT. It is translated as CASSLSGTDTQYF.

The J gene is TRBJ2-5, the V gene TRBV19; D not resolved. The germline V gene encodes CDR1 LNHDA and CDR2 SQIVND (reference sequence). V shed 6 bases and J shed 5 bases, with 19 bases lying between them. The CDR3 has 15 amino acids. As DNA, the CDR3 is TGTGCCAGTAGGGAATCGGCTCCGAGGTCGGAGACCCAGTACTTC. Its protein is CASRESAPRSETQYF.

The chain has TRBV4-1 and TRBJ1-1, with D tentatively TRBD1 (6 bases). This CDR3 is built from 16 residues. V lost 3 bases and J lost 1, with 15 bases in between. Germline CDR1 is MGHRA and CDR2 is YSYEKL. CDR3 DNA sequence: TGCGCCAGCAGCCAGGGGCAGGGGCTACCGAACACTGAAGCTTTCTTT. Translating it yields CASSQGQGLPNTEAFF.